These 15 T cell receptor beta chains were sequenced from one sample in a study of blood T cell repertoires in COVID-19. Profiled with immunoSEQ multiplex PCR; TCRdb holds only in-frame clones, not every one. The data show about 58,000 clones, around 91% seen once. The sequencing input was peripheral blood. Receptors were obtained from a man aged 55 to 70 with active COVID-19.

The V and J genes are TRBV5-8 and TRBJ2-1; TRBD2 might be the D (6 bases). Germline V CDR1 and CDR2: SGHTS, YDEGEE. Trimming took 0 bases from V and 2 from J, leaving 9 bases between them. The CDR3 runs 15 residues. DNA for the CDR3: TGTGCCAGCAGCTTGGATGGACTAACCTACAATGAGCAGTTCTTC. Protein sequence: CASSLDGLTYNEQFF.

The gene calls are TRBV5-6 and TRBJ1-1, with no clear D. The V end lost 4 bases, the J end lost 1 base, and 11 bases lay between the germline ends. From germline, CDR1 is SGHDT and CDR2 YYEEEE. The CDR3 contains 14 residues. CDR3 protein: CASSKPSTNTEAFF. The CDR3 nucleotides read TGTGCCAGCAGCAAGCCCTCCACGAACACTGAAGCTTTCTTT.

The rearrangement links TRBV6-5 to TRBJ2-7, with D perhaps TRBD1 (5 bases). The CDR3 has 13 residues. The V and J ends lost 5 bases and 6 bases respectively, with 14 bases between them. Germline CDR1 MNHEY, CDR2 SVGAGI. CDR3 coding DNA: TGTGCCAGCAGTCGACAGTCCCTCAGCGAGCAGTACTTC. Its translation is CASSRQSLSEQYF.

This clone was seen once. The rearrangement links TRBV11-2 to TRBJ2-7; no reliable D call. The CDR3 spans 13 residues. CDR1 is SGHAT and CDR2 is FQNNGV in the germline V gene. Trimming took off 1 base at V and 4 bases at J, with 8 bases between the two ends. The CDR3 loop is CASSLVPGYEQYF. The CDR3 DNA reads TGTGCCAGCAGCTTAGTCCCCGGGTACGAGCAGTACTTC.

The chain is built from TRBV4-3 and TRBJ2-3, with D unclear. Trimming stripped 1 base from V and 1 base from J, with 12 bases between. CDR1 LGHNA and CDR2 YSLEER come from the germline V gene. There are 16 residues in the CDR3. The CDR3 protein is CASSQAFRAGTDTQYF. CDR3 nucleotides: TGCGCCAGCAGCCAAGCGTTTAGAGCCGGCACAGATACGCAGTATTTT.

The CDR3 coding sequence is TGTGCCACCAGTGATGTAGCACCTGCAGATACGCAGTATTTT. Residues: CATSDVAPADTQYF. The V and J genes are TRBV24-1 and TRBJ2-3; D gene ambiguous. V lost 3 bases and J lost 4, with 10 bases in between. There are 14 residues in the CDR3. Germline-derived CDR1 and CDR2 are KGHDR and SFDVKD.

A few counts support this clone. The chain carries TRBV28 and TRBJ2-6; D is undetermined. In germline, CDR1 is MDHEN, CDR2 SYDVKM. The CDR3 is made up of 13 amino acids. Trimming removed 3 bases at V and 3 bases at J, with 3 bases between. The CDR3 region has the DNA TGTGCCAGCAGTTTCTTTGGGGCCAACGTCCTGACTTTC. Translated: CASSFFGANVLTF.

The chain uses TRBV18 and TRBJ2-7; 9 positions match TRBD1. Germline trimming cut 6 bases from V and 0 bases from J; bases unmatched to any gene: 6. Per germline, CDR1 KGHSH and CDR2 LQKENI. The CDR3 extends over 15 amino acids. The CDR3 loop is CASSQLQGASYEQYF. In DNA, the CDR3 is TGTGCCAGCTCCCAACTACAGGGGGCCTCCTACGAGCAGTACTTC. Based on the CDR3 plus reference TRBV18 and TRBJ2-7, the full variable domain is NAGVMQNPRHLVRRRGQEARLRCSPMKGHSHVYWYRQLPEEGLKFMVYLQKENIIDESGMPKERFSAEFPKEGPSILRIQQVVRGDSAAYFCASSQLQGASYEQYFGPGTRLTVT.

This clone occurred once. The CDR3 here is CASSQATYLPEAFF. The CDR3 DNA reads TGTGCCAGCAGCCAAGCTACTTACTTACCTGAAGCTTTCTTT. The V call is TRBV3-1 (or the pseudogene TRBV3-2), the J call TRBJ1-1; D uncertain. The V and J ends lost 1 base and 6 bases respectively, with 12 bases between them. This CDR3 spans 14 amino acids. Germline V gene sequence: CDR1 LGHDT, CDR2 YNNKEL (reference sequence).

This chain joins TRBV18 and TRBJ1-1, with 8 bases fitting TRBD1. Germline V lookup: CDR1 KGHSH, CDR2 LQKENI. Germline trimming cut 1 base from V and 7 bases from J; bases unmatched to any gene: 2. The CDR3 is 13 residues long. The chain's CDR3 is CASSPRQGLEAFF. For the CDR3, the DNA is TGTGCCAGCTCACCACGACAGGGGCTTGAAGCTTTCTTT.

The chain combines TRBV30 with TRBJ2-1; 9 nucleotides agree with TRBD2. The ends lost 4 bases at V and 3 bases at J; junction bases unmatched: 1. CDR1 and CDR2 from the germline V gene are GTSNPN and SVGIG (reference sequence). CDR3 length equals 13 residues. Here the CDR3 reads CAWNSGGYNEQFF. The CDR3 region has the DNA TGTGCCTGGAATAGCGGGGGCTACAATGAGCAGTTCTTC. The full variable domain, with the rest looked up from reference TRBV30 and TRBJ2-1, is SQTIHQWPATLVQPVGSPLSLECTVEGTSNPNLYWYRQAAGRGLQLLFYSVGIGQISSEVPQNLSASRPQDRQFILSSKKLLLSDSGFYLCAWNSGGYNEQFFGPGTRLTVL.

The chain links TRBV27 to TRBJ2-5, with D possibly TRBD1 on 5 matching bases. V shed 1 base and J shed 5 bases, with 11 bases lying between them. This CDR3 is built from 14 residues. The germline gives CDR1 MNHEY, CDR2 SMNVEV (reference sequence). CDR3 bases: TGTGCCAGCAGTTTATACCCAGGGTCGGAGACCCAGTACTTC. Protein sequence: CASSLYPGSETQYF.

The chain combines TRBV10-3 with TRBJ1-1; D might be TRBD1 (5 bases). Trimming shortened V by 6 bases and J by 11 bases, and 13 bases separated the two germline ends. This CDR3 is built from 11 residues. The germline V gene encodes CDR1 ENHRY and CDR2 SYGVKD. The CDR3 spells CAIRETEMAFF. DNA for the CDR3: TGTGCCATCAGAGAGACAGAAATGGCTTTCTTT.

The J gene is TRBJ2-6, the V gene TRBV7-3; tentatively, D is TRBD1 (6 bases). Germline V CDR1 and CDR2: SGHTA, FQGTGA. The CDR3 length is 15 residues. Deletions cut 5 bases from V and 0 bases from J, with 8 bases between. The CDR3 is CASSRTDSGANVLTF. CDR3 bases: TGTGCCAGCAGCCGGACAGACTCTGGGGCCAACGTCCTGACTTTC.

This clone was seen a single time. This chain uses TRBV7-9 with TRBJ2-1; 12 bases match TRBD2. V trimming: 3 bases; J trimming: 9 bases; junction bases outside the gene matches: 6. The germline CDR1 and CDR2 sequences are SEHNR and FQNEAQ (reference sequence). This CDR3 has 15 amino acids. CDR3 region: CASSFSLAGGLEQFF. The DNA for the CDR3 is TGTGCCAGCAGCTTTTCACTAGCGGGAGGACTTGAGCAGTTCTTC.